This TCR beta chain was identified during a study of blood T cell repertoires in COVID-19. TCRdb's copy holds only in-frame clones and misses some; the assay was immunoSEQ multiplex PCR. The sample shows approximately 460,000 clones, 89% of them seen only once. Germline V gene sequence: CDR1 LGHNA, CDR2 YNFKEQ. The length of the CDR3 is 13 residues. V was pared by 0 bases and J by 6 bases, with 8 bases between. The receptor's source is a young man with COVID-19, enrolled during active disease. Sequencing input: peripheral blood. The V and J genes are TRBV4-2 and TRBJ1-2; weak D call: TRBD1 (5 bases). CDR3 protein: CASSQDLTDGYTF. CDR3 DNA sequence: TGTGCCAGCAGCCAAGATCTGACAGATGGCTACACCTTC.